A selection of T cell receptor beta chains follows, all from one sample in a study of control samples from healthy donors and cancer patients. Only in-frame clones appear in the TCRdb table, and some are missing; sequencing was by immunoSEQ multiplex PCR. The data show about 95,000 clones, 90% to 95% seen once. The sample taken for sequencing was blood. These receptors all come from a woman in her twenties or thirties in good health. CDR3s include the opening cysteine and the closing phenylalanine or tryptophan. The order of the fields is J gene, V gene, clone size, CDR3 protein. Size tells how often a clone was seen (once, few, many) or the class of an expanded clone, and some rows leave it out.

TRBJ1-2 | TRBV12-3/TRBV12-4 | NA | CASRPLGEFGYTF
TRBJ2-3 | TRBV18 | NA | CASSLGGTDTQYF
TRBJ1-5 | TRBV4-2 | NA | CASSQSDSSNQPQHF
TRBJ1-5 | TRBV24-1 | NA | CATMDGSNQPQHF
TRBJ2-4 | TRBV28 | NA | CASRTGTAIKNIQYF
TRBJ2-5 | TRBV25-1 | NA | CASSPRAGGQETQYF
TRBJ2-5 | TRBV24-1 | NA | CATSDTRDSQEAQYF
TRBJ1-6 | TRBV11-2 | NA | CASSFGASYNSPLHF
TRBJ2-5 | TRBV19 | NA | CASSVPGQTQETQYF
TRBJ2-2 | TRBV6-5 | few | CASSATANTGELFF
TRBJ2-1 | TRBV30 | NA | CAWSSQYNEQFF
TRBJ2-5 | TRBV19 | NA | CASSWGGQETQYF
TRBJ1-3 | TRBV30 | NA | CASSTGGTGNTIYF
TRBJ2-2 | TRBV19 | NA | CASSQGQANTGELFF
TRBJ1-1 | TRBV27 | NA | CASRDRNTEAFF
TRBJ2-7 | TRBV7-2 | few | CASSLVWRDEQYF
TRBJ2-5 | TRBV18 | NA | CASSPAGANTQETQYF
TRBJ1-1 | TRBV11-2 | NA | CASSPQGPTEAFF
TRBJ1-2 | TRBV3-1/TRBV3-2 | NA | CASSPAGANYGYTF
TRBJ1-1 | TRBV5-1 | NA | CASSRIGGTGGTEAFF
TRBJ1-4 | TRBV2 | NA | CASSTEKLFF
TRBJ1-3 | TRBV5-5 | NA | CASSLVAANSGNTIYF